A single sample gave rise to the 25 T cell receptor beta chains below, sequenced in a study of T cells in Graves' hyperthyroidism and ophthalmopathy. Researchers took RNA transcripts and amplified the TCR beta CDR3 regions from them. The HTBI primer set served for first-round RT-PCR of the TCR CDR3. From the multiplex PCR reads, TCRdb called clonotypes with MiXCR, one entry per CDR3 protein. The sample lists a few hundred thousand distinct CDR3 sequences; roughly 17% were seen once. The source material was blood. The receptor set was obtained from a woman aged 50 to 60 with Graves' hyperthyroidism.

The table lists this clonotype with many counts. The genes are TRBV5-1 and TRBJ2-1; D might be TRBD2 (6 bases). Trimming took off 4 bases at V and 0 bases at J, with 14 bases between the two ends. The CDR3 has 16 amino acids. Germline loops: CDR1 SGHRS, CDR2 YFSETQ. CDR3 sequence: CASSVTGLSSYNEQFF. CDR3 in DNA: TGCGCCAGCAGCGTGACGGGACTTTCCTCCTACAATGAGCAGTTCTTC.

This clonotype was seen repeatedly, ten times or more. This chain joins TRBV7-8 and TRBJ2-1; tentative D call: TRBD2 (6 bases). The CDR3 totals 15 residues. In germline, CDR1 is SGHVS, CDR2 FQNEAQ. Deletions cut 2 bases from V and 6 bases from J, with 14 bases between. CDR3 in amino acids: CASSLINGSPNEQFF. In DNA form, the CDR3 reads TGTGCCAGCAGCTTAATAAACGGGAGCCCCAATGAGCAGTTCTTC.

This clonotype was recorded a few times. This chain joins TRBV2 and TRBJ2-5; 9 bases line up with TRBD1. V lost 6 bases to trimming and J lost 7 bases; unmatched junction nucleotides: 9. CDR3 length: 14 amino acids. Looked up from germline, CDR1 is SNHLY and CDR2 is FYNNEI. The CDR3 bases are TGTGCCAGCAGAGGACAGGGGTCAGTTGGGACCCAGTACTTC. Translation gives CASRGQGSVGTQYF.

CDR3 sequence: CASGFGDYHNEQFF. The CDR3 DNA sequence: TGTGCTAGTGGTTTTGGGGACTACCACAATGAGCAGTTCTTC. The rearrangement uses TRBV12-5 and TRBJ2-1; 7 bases line up with TRBD2. The junction had 4 bases not matched to a gene; V was cut back by 3 bases and J by 5 bases. The CDR3 sequence is 14 residues long. Germline lookup yields CDR1 LGHNT and CDR2 FRNRAP.

As to this clonotype: This clone may be a read error of a much larger clone one base away. This sequence joins TRBV27 and TRBJ2-7, with D possibly TRBD1 on 6 matching bases. The CDR3 spans 14 residues. The germline V gene has CDR1 MNHEY and CDR2 SMNVEV (reference sequence). For the CDR3, the DNA is TGTACCAGCAGTTCCCGGGACACATCCTACGAGCAGTACTTC. This encodes CTSSSRDTSYEQYF.

This clonotype was seen ten or more times. This chain connects TRBV3-1 to TRBJ2-5; TRBD1 aligns across 8 bases. V lost 1 base and J lost 0; bases outside the gene matches: 1. From germline, CDR1 is LGHDT and CDR2 YNNKEL (reference sequence). This CDR3 region has 15 residues. In DNA form, the CDR3 reads TGTGCCAGCAGCCAAGGGGACAGGAACCAAGAGACCCAGTACTTC. This sequence encodes CASSQGDRNQETQYF.

This clonotype has a count of ten or more. The CDR3 region has the DNA TGTGCCAGCAGTCTTGGGACTAGCGGGAGTGGGCCGACGACCCAGTACTTC. Protein sequence: CASSLGTSGSGPTTQYF. The chain recombines TRBV6-1 with TRBJ2-5, with TRBD2 matching 14 bases. With V trimmed by 5 bases and J by 7 bases, 12 bases remained unmatched. CDR3 length equals 17 residues. Germline loops: CDR1 MNHNS, CDR2 SASEGT.

This clonotype was found many times. The gene calls are TRBV7-3 and TRBJ2-1; 7 bases fit TRBD2. J lost 4 bases, V lost 2 bases, and 5 bases had no gene match. Germline values: CDR1 SGHTA, CDR2 FQGTGA. The CDR3 is made up of 15 amino acids. The chain's CDR3 is CASSLAPSGYNEQFF. CDR3 DNA sequence: TGTGCCAGCAGCTTAGCCCCTAGCGGTTACAATGAGCAGTTCTTC.

The gene calls are TRBV20-1 and TRBJ1-5, with unresolved D. This CDR3 has 14 residues. V shed 3 bases and J shed 3 bases, with 12 bases lying between them. CDR1 DFQATT and CDR2 SNEGSKA come from the germline V gene (reference sequence). CDR3 DNA sequence: TGCAGTGCTAGTTTTCATAACTACAATCAGCCCCAGCATTTT. Amino acids: CSASFHNYNQPQHF.

This rearrangement joins TRBV6-6 to TRBJ2-5; the match to TRBD2 covers 7 bases. V gave up 1 base and J gave up 3 bases; unmatched junction bases: 8. The CDR3 covers 16 residues. The germline V gene has CDR1 MNHNY and CDR2 SVGAGI (reference sequence). The CDR3 protein is CASSYWVGGVEETQYF. DNA for the CDR3: TGTGCCAGCAGTTACTGGGTTGGGGGGGTCGAAGAGACCCAGTACTTC.

This clonotype was counted at least ten times. This rearrangement joins TRBV20-1 to TRBJ2-3; a possible D gene is TRBD2 (6 bases). The germline V gene encodes CDR1 DFQATT and CDR2 SNEGSKA (reference sequence). The CDR3 has 17 residues. Trimming took 6 bases from V and 4 from J, leaving 26 bases between them. CDR3 residues: CSALGAGTPKRADTQYF. The CDR3 DNA follows: TGCAGTGCCCTCGGGGCGGGGACCCCGAAGCGGGCAGATACGCAGTATTTT.

The sample holds many counts of this clonotype. The gene calls are TRBV6-1 and TRBJ2-3, with D possibly TRBD1 on 6 matching bases. In germline, CDR1 is MNHNS, CDR2 SASEGT. The CDR3 totals 14 residues. V lost 8 bases, J lost 2 bases, and 14 bases lay in between. CDR3 in DNA: TGTGCCAGCGGTCGTGGGGGCCCCACAGATACGCAGTATTTT. It specifies CASGRGGPTDTQYF.

This clonotype was seen repeatedly, ten times or more. This chain joins TRBV11-3 and TRBJ1-2; D not resolved. The V and J ends lost 0 bases and 2 bases respectively, with 7 bases between them. Germline V lookup: CDR1 SGHNT, CDR2 YENEEA. The length of the CDR3 is 14 residues. Written as DNA, the CDR3 is TGTGCCAGCAGCTTAGAGGTTAGGAACTATGGCTACACCTTC. Amino acid sequence: CASSLEVRNYGYTF. Variable domain in full (rest from reference TRBV11-3 and TRBJ1-2): EAGVVQSPRYKIIEKKQPVAFWCNPISGHNTLYWYLQNLGQGPELLIRYENEEAVDDSQLPKDRFSAERLKGVDSTLKIQPAELGDSAVYLCASSLEVRNYGYTFGSGTRLTVV.

J is TRBJ2-1 and V is TRBV19; 10 bases agree with TRBD2. From germline, CDR1 is LNHDA and CDR2 SQIVND (reference sequence). Trimming removed 2 bases from V and 5 bases from J; junction bases left unmatched: 9. The CDR3 totals 17 residues. The CDR3 nucleotides are TGTGCCAGTAGTATACCCCTAGAGCTAGCGGGAGACAATGAGCAGTTCTTC. Protein: CASSIPLELAGDNEQFF.

This clonotype was picked up a small number of times. This chain joins TRBV4-1 and TRBJ2-5; D is possibly TRBD1 (6 bases). The ends were cut back, 2 bases at V and 10 bases at J, with 26 bases in the middle. Germline V lookup: CDR1 MGHRA, CDR2 YSYEKL. The CDR3 has 17 amino acids. The CDR3 DNA reads TGCGCCAGCAGCCAAACTAAACAGGGAACCTCAGTAATGAGCCAGTACTTC. This sequence encodes CASSQTKQGTSVMSQYF.

The sample holds many counts of this clonotype. The chain joins TRBV11-2 to TRBJ1-3; D not certain. Germline V gives CDR1 SGHAT, CDR2 FQNNGV. The germline V and J ends were trimmed by 0 bases and 0 bases, with 3 bases remaining between them. The CDR3 extends over 14 amino acids. The CDR3 DNA is TGTGCCAGCAGCTTAGAGCGCTCTGGAAACACCATATATTTT. As protein: CASSLERSGNTIYF.

This clonotype was recorded many times. The chain combines TRBV6-1 with TRBJ2-3, with TRBD1 identical over 10 bases. J gave up 4 bases and V 6 bases, and 10 bases lay outside the gene matches. This CDR3 is 16 amino acids long. CDR1 MNHNS and CDR2 SASEGT come from the germline V gene. The CDR3 is CASSRRWDRGSDTQYF. As DNA, the CDR3 is TGTGCCAGCAGCCGCCGGTGGGACAGGGGTTCAGATACGCAGTATTTT.

This clonotype was found many times. For the CDR3, the DNA is TGTGCCATCAGTGAGAGGAGTTCATTGAACGATGAGCAGTTCTTC. The encoded protein is CAISERSSLNDEQFF. The chain joins TRBV10-3 to TRBJ2-1; D is unclear. CDR3 length: 15 residues. Looked up from germline, CDR1 is ENHRY and CDR2 is SYGVKD. Trimming shortened V by 2 bases and J by 8 bases, and 16 bases separated the two germline ends.

This clonotype was seen at least ten times. This chain connects TRBV7-9 to TRBJ1-1; TRBD1 might be the D (5 bases). V lost 5 bases, J lost 4 bases, and 14 bases lay in between. The CDR3 extends over 14 amino acids. Germline values: CDR1 SEHNR, CDR2 FQNEAQ (reference sequence). The chain's CDR3 is CASSHKSRATEAFF. For the CDR3, the DNA is TGTGCCAGCAGCCATAAGTCCAGGGCCACTGAAGCTTTCTTT.

A note on this clonotype: Its ends do not fully match the called genes, so a read error is possible. The gene calls are TRBV15 and TRBJ1-4; D not resolved. The CDR3 covers 15 residues. Per the germline V gene, CDR1 is LNHNV and CDR2 is YYDKDF (reference sequence). The CDR3 bases are TGTGCCACCAGCAGAGCTCGGGGAGAGGATGAAGAACTGTTTTTT. This sequence encodes CATSRARGEDEELFF.

This clonotype has just a few counts. The V and J genes are TRBV20-1 and TRBJ2-7; 12 nucleotides agree with TRBD2. Germline CDR1 and CDR2: DFQATT and SNEGSKA (reference sequence). V trimming: 6 bases; J trimming: 7 bases; junction bases outside the gene matches: 7. The CDR3 is 13 residues long. The chain's CDR3 is CSANLAGGREQYF. DNA for the CDR3: TGCAGTGCAAACCTAGCGGGGGGGAGGGAGCAGTACTTC.

This chain connects TRBV5-1 to TRBJ2-7, with 7 bases identical to TRBD1. The CDR3 loop spans 12 amino acids. Germline V gene lookup returns CDR1 SGHRS and CDR2 YFSETQ. The V segment lost 3 bases and the J segment 7 bases; nucleotides outside the gene matches: 4. CDR3 DNA: TGCGCCAGCAGCTCCGGGGACAGAGAGCAGTACTTC. Its translation: CASSSGDREQYF.

Comment on this clonotype: A much larger clone differs from this one at a single base, so this may be a read error. V and J are TRBV6-4 and TRBJ2-7, with D perhaps matching TRBD1 (5 bases). This CDR3 is built from 15 residues. The V end lost 4 bases, the J end lost 3 bases, and 16 bases lay between the germline ends. In germline, CDR1 is MRHNA, CDR2 SNTAGT. CDR3 nucleotide sequence: TGTGCCAGCAGTGGCCTCCGACAGTACGGCTACGAGCAGTACTTC. Amino acids: CASSGLRQYGYEQYF.

This clonotype came up many times. V usage is TRBV27 and J usage is TRBJ1-1; 10 nucleotides match TRBD1. V was clipped by 5 bases and J by 5 bases; unmatched bases: 8. This CDR3 is built from 15 residues. Per germline, CDR1 MNHEY and CDR2 SMNVEV (reference sequence). DNA of the CDR3: TGTGCCAGCAGTACTCGACAGGGGGCGATAACTGAAGCTTTCTTT. Translated, it gives CASSTRQGAITEAFF.

This clonotype has more than one count but fewer than ten. The V and J genes are TRBV7-3 and TRBJ2-3; D is undetermined. CDR1 is SGHTA, CDR2 FQGTGA, per germline. CDR3 size: 13 residues. The ends were cut back, 4 bases at V and 3 bases at J, with 8 bases in the middle. In DNA form, the CDR3 reads TGTGCCAGCAGCTCTGGAGCGACAGATACGCAGTATTTT. Translating it yields CASSSGATDTQYF.